This is a list of T cell receptor beta chains from one sample in a study of T cells after yellow fever vaccination. TCRdb reanalysed the 5' RACE reads using MiXCR and keeps one entry per CDR3 protein. This table holds under 700,000 distinct CDR3 sequences, around a sixth found once. The sequenced sample was PBMCs, obtained about 5 days after the first yellow fever vaccination. The receptors come from a man between 18 and 29 years old who received the YFV17D yellow fever vaccine. Each CDR3 is given with its conserved first and last residue. A D gene is named only where the DNA matches it firmly. Rows give clone size only sometimes, using once, few, many, or a class for an expanded clone.

v_gene,d_gene,abundance,j_gene,CDR3nt,CDR3aa
TRBV6-1,.,.,TRBJ2-5,TGTGCCAGCAGCCCCACACGGGTCCCCCCTTTCATCCAAGAGACCCAGTACTTC,CASSPTRVPPFIQETQYF
TRBV2,TRBD2,.,TRBJ2-3,TGTGCCAGCCCGAGCAGGCGGGGGGCCGGGGATACGCAGTATTTT,CASPSRRGAGDTQYF
TRBV4-1,.,many,TRBJ2-3,TGCGCCAGCAGCCAAGTTGCAGATACGCAGTATTTT,CASSQVADTQYF
TRBV5-1,.,few,TRBJ2-5,TGCGCCAGCAGTCTTGGGCAGAGCCAGCAGACCCAGTACTTC,CASSLGQSQQTQYF
TRBV20-1,.,many,TRBJ2-2,TGCAGTGCAACCGGAACGGAAGGGTTGGACGGGGAGCTGTTTTTT,CSATGTEGLDGELFF
TRBV5-4,.,.,TRBJ1-1,TGTGCCAGCAGCTTTGGGGGCAGTGACACTGAAGCTTTCTTT,CASSFGGSDTEAFF
TRBV4-1,TRBD2,few,TRBJ2-7,TGCGCCAGCAGCCCTAGGGGGGCTAGCGGGGACTACGAGCAGTACTTC,CASSPRGASGDYEQYF
TRBV9,.,.,TRBJ2-3,TGTGCCAGCAGCGTAGGACCGGGGGCGGGGGATACGCAGTATTTT,CASSVGPGAGDTQYF
TRBV2,TRBD2,.,TRBJ2-1,TGTGCCAGCAGTGAAGCGCGGGCGGGGGGGGTCTCTGAGCAGTTCTTC,CASSEARAGGVSEQFF
TRBV10-3,.,few,TRBJ1-6,TGTGCCATCAGTGGGGCAGAGGCAAGCTCCTATAATTCACCCCTCCACTTT,CAISGAEASSYNSPLHF
TRBV7-2,.,.,TRBJ2-1,TGTGCCAGCAGCTTGAGGCAGCGGGTTTCCCAGGGGCAGTTCTTC,CASSLRQRVSQGQFF
TRBV5-1,TRBD2,many,TRBJ2-3,TGCGCCAGCAGCTTTGCGGGGGGGCCAGTTAAGCAGTATTTT,CASSFAGGPVKQYF
TRBV15,.,few,TRBJ1-5,TGTGCCACCGGACAGAGGGGAGATCAGCCCCAGCATTTT,CATGQRGDQPQHF
TRBV4-1,TRBD1,few,TRBJ2-3,TGCGCCAGCAGCCAAGTTACAACAGGGGGAAGTAATACGCAGTATTTT,CASSQVTTGGSNTQYF
TRBV29-1,TRBD2,once,TRBJ2-5,TGCAGCGTTGTTTTAGCGGGGGGCGGAGAGGCCCAGTACTTC,CSVVLAGGGEAQYF
TRBV5-1,TRBD1,.,TRBJ1-2,TGCGCCAGCAGCAGAGGACAGGAAGGCTATGGCTACACCTTC,CASSRGQEGYGYTF
TRBV21-1,.,.,TRBJ2-1,TGTGCCGACGACCCGGCAGGGTTTTGTTGTGAGCAGTTCTTC,CADDPAGFCCEQFF
TRBV30,.,.,TRBJ2-1,TGTGCCTGGAGTTCAGTCTATGAGCAGTTCTTC,CAWSSVYEQFF
TRBV4-3,.,once,TRBJ2-2,TGCGCCAGCAGCCAAGAGCGGGCCGCGTCCGGGGAGCTGTTTTTT,CASSQERAASGELFF
TRBV4-1,TRBD1,.,TRBJ2-1,TGCGCCAGCAGCCAAGGACAGGGCGGCAATGAGCAGTTCTTC,CASSQGQGGNEQFF
TRBV20-1,.,few,TRBJ2-5,TGCAGTGCGCCCCCTTGGGGGGCCCAAGAGACCCAGTACTTC,CSAPPWGAQETQYF
TRBV5-5,TRBD1,.,TRBJ2-3,TGTGCCAGCAGCGACAGGGGGCTCACAGATACGCAGTATTTT,CASSDRGLTDTQYF
TRBV20-1,TRBD1,many,TRBJ1-5,TGCAGTGCTGGAGGGGGCTCTCAGCCCCAGCATTTT,CSAGGGSQPQHF
TRBV20-1,.,few,TRBJ2-1,TGCAGTGCTCGGGGCTCCTACAATGAGCAGTTCTTC,CSARGSYNEQFF
TRBV3-1,.,.,TRBJ2-2,TGTGCCAGCAGTGGCGGGATCACGGGGGAGCTGTTTTTT,CASSGGITGELFF
TRBV6-1,TRBD1,.,TRBJ1-1,TGTGCCAGCAGCTCTCCCGGGACAGCCACTGAAGCTTTCTTT,CASSSPGTATEAFF
TRBV20-1,.,few,TRBJ2-3,TGCAGTGCTAGAGATGACGGGGAGGCATCAGATACGCAGTATTTT,CSARDDGEASDTQYF
TRBV7-6,TRBD1,many,TRBJ2-1,TGTGCCAGCAGCTTCTATGCCGGGACAGGGGCAGGGAATGAGCAGTTCTTC,CASSFYAGTGAGNEQFF
TRBV5-1,TRBD1,.,TRBJ2-7,TGCGCCAGCAGCTTATCCGGGACAGAGGACGAGCAGTACTTC,CASSLSGTEDEQYF
TRBV6-1,.,.,TRBJ2-3,TGTGCCAGCACCCTTGGGGGATATAGCACAGATACGCAGTATTTT,CASTLGGYSTDTQYF
TRBV12-3/TRBV12-4,.,.,TRBJ2-6,TGTGCCAGCAGAGGATCTAGTGGGGCCAACGTCCTGACTTTC,CASRGSSGANVLTF
TRBV12-3/TRBV12-4,TRBD1,.,TRBJ1-2,TGTGCCAGCAGAGACAGGGGTGGGCTGTTGGACTACACCTTC,CASRDRGGLLDYTF
TRBV20-1,.,.,TRBJ2-7,TGCAGTGCTACCGAGCGCTACGAGCAGTACTTC,CSATERYEQYF
TRBV20-1,.,.,TRBJ2-1,TGCAGTGCTATGAGGGCCGGTGCGAATGAGCAGTTCTTC,CSAMRAGANEQFF
TRBV7-8,.,.,TRBJ2-7,TGTGCCAGCAGCCCTCGACGGACAGCCGACGAGCAGTACTTC,CASSPRRTADEQYF
TRBV6-5,.,few,TRBJ2-3,TGTGCCAGCAGTTACACGCTTCCGACAGATACGCAGTATTTT,CASSYTLPTDTQYF
TRBV30,TRBD1,.,TRBJ1-4,TGTGCCTGGAGTGGCAGGGGGCAGGAAAAACTGTTTTTT,CAWSGRGQEKLFF
TRBV4-1,TRBD2,.,TRBJ2-7,TGCGCCAGCAGCCAAGGTTCTAGCGGGGGTACCTACGAGCAGTACTTC,CASSQGSSGGTYEQYF
TRBV12-3/TRBV12-4,TRBD2,.,TRBJ2-1,TGTGCCAGCAGCAAGAGCTTAGCGGGGCCACACGAGGGTGAGCAGTTCTTC,CASSKSLAGPHEGEQFF
TRBV12-3/TRBV12-4,.,few,TRBJ1-2,TGTGCCAGCAGTTTTTCTTCCGGGGGGGGCGGCTACACCTTC,CASSFSSGGGGYTF
TRBV6-5,TRBD1,.,TRBJ1-2,TGTGCCAGCAGTAACCCCGGGACAGGAGCCTATGGCTACACCTTC,CASSNPGTGAYGYTF
TRBV5-8,.,.,TRBJ2-1,TGTGCCAGGGGCCTTGACTACTCCAATGAGCAGTTCTTC,CARGLDYSNEQFF
TRBV5-1,TRBD2,.,TRBJ2-2,TGCGCCAGCAGCCTCGGACTAGCGGGGCCCACCGGGGAGCTGTTTTTT,CASSLGLAGPTGELFF
TRBV7-2,.,few,TRBJ2-1,TGTGCCAGCAGGGACCGTAGGGGGAGCTCCTACAATGAGCAGTTCTTC,CASRDRRGSSYNEQFF
TRBV7-3,.,.,TRBJ2-1,TGTGCCAGCAGCTTAAATAGTTATGTCGAGCAGTTCTTC,CASSLNSYVEQFF